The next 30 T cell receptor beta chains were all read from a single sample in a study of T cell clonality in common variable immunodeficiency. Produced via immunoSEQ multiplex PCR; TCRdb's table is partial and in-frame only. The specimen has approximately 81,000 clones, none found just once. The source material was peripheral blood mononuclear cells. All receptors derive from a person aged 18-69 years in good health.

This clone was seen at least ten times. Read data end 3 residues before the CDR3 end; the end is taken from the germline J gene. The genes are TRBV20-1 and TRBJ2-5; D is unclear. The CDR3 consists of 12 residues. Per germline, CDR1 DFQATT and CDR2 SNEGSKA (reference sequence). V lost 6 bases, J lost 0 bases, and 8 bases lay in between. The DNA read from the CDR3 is TGCAGTGCCTCGAGGTACCAAGAGACC. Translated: CSASRYQET. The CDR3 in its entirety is CSASRYQETQYF.

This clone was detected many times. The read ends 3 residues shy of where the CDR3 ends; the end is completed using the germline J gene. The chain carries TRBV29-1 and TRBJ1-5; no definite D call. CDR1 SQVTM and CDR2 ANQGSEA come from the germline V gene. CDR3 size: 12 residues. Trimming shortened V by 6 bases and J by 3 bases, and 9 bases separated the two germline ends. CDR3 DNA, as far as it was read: TGCAGCGTAGCACAGCTCAATCAGCCC. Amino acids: CSVAQLNQP. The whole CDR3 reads CSVAQLNQPQHF.

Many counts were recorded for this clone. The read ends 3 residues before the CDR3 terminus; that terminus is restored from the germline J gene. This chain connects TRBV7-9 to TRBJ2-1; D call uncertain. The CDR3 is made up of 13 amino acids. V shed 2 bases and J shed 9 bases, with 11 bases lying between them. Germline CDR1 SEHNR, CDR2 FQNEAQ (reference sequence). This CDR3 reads CASSLSYQIEQFF. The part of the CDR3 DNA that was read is TGTGCCAGCAGCTTATCTTACCAGATTGAG.

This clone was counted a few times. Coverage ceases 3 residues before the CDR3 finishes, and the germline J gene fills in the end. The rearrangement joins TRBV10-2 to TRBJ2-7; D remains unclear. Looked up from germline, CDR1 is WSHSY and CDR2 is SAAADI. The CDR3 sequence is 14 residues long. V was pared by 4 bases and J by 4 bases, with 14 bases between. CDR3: CASSAPPEVYEQYF. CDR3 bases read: TGCGCCAGCAGTGCACCCCCAGAGGTATACGAG.

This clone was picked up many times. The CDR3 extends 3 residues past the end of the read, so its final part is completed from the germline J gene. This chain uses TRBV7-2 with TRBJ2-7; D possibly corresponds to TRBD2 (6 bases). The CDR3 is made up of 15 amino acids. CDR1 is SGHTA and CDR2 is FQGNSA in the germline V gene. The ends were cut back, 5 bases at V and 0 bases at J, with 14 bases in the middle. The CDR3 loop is CASSPRGSSSYEQYF. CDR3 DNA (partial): TGTGCCAGCAGCCCCCGGGGGTCGAGCTCCTACGAG.

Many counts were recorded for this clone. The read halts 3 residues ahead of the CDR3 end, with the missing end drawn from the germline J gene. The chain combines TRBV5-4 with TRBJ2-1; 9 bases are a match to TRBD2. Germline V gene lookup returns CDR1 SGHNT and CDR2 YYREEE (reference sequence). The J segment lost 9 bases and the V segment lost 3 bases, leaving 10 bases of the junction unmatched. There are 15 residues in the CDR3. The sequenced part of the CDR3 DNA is TGTGCCAGCAGCTCAGAAGCGGGAGGTGTCGGTGAG. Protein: CASSSEAGGVGE. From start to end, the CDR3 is CASSSEAGGVGEQFF.

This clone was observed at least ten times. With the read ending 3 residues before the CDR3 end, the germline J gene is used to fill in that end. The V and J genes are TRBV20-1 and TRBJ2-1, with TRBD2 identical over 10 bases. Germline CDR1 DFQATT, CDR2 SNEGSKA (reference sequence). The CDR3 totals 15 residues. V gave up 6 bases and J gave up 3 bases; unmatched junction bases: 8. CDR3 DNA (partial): TGCAGTGCAGCCCTGCTAGCGGGAGTCTACAATGAG. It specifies CSAALLAGVYNE. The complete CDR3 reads CSAALLAGVYNEQFF.

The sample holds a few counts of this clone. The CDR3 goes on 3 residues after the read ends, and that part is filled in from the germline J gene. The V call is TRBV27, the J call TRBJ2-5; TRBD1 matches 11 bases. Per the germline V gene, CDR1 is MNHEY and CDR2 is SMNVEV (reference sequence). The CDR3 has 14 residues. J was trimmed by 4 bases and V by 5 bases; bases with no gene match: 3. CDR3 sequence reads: CASSPDRGRETQYF. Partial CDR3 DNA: TGTGCCAGCAGTCCGGACAGGGGGCGAGAGACC.

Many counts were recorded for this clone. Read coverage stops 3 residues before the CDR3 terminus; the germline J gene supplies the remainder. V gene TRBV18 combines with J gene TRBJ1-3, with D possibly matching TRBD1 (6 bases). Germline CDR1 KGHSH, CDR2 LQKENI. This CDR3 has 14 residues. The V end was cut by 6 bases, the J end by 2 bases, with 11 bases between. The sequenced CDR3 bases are TGTGCCAGCTCGCCGACAGGAACTGGAAACACC. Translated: CASSPTGTGNT. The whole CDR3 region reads CASSPTGTGNTIYF. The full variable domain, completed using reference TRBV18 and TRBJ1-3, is NAGVMQNPRHLVRRRGQEARLRCSPMKGHSHVYWYRQLPEEGLKFMVYLQKENIIDESGMPKERFSAEFPKEGPSILRIQQVVRGDSAAYFCASSPTGTGNTIYFGEGSWLTVV.

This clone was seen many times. The CDR3: CSARDSGNSPLHF. Partial CDR3 DNA: TGCAGTGCTAGAGATAGCGGAAATTCACCC. The gene calls are TRBV20-1 and TRBJ1-6, with unresolved D. The CDR3 extends 3 residues past the end of the read, so its final part is completed from the germline J gene. The CDR3 loop spans 13 amino acids. With 0 bases removed from V and 7 bases from J, the gap between germline ends came to 7 bases. From germline, CDR1 is DFQATT and CDR2 SNEGSKA (reference sequence).

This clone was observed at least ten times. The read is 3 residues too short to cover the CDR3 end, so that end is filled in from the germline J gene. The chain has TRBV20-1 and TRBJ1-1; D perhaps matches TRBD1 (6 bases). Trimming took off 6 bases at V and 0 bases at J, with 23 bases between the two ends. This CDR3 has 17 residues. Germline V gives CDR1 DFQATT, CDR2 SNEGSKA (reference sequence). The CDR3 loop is CSAQTGTGWILNTEAFF. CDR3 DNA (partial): TGCAGTGCCCAAACAGGCACAGGGTGGATCTTGAACACTGAA.

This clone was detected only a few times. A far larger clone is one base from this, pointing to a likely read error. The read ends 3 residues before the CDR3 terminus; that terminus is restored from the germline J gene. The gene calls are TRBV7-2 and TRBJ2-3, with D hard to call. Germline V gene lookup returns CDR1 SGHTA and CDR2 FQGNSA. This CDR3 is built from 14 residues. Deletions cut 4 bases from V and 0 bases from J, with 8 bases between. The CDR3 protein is CASSSEHSTDTQYF. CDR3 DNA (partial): TGTGCCAGCAGCTCCGAACATAGCACAGATACG.

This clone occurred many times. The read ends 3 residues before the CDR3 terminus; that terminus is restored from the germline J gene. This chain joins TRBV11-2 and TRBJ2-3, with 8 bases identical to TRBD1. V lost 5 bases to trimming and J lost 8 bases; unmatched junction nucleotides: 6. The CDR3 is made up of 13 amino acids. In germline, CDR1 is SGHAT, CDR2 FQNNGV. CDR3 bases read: TGTGCCAGCAGCCAGGGGGCAATGAGTACG. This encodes CASSQGAMST. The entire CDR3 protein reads CASSQGAMSTQYF.

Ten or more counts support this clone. The sequenced part of the CDR3 DNA is TGCGCCAGCAGCTTGGATGGCGGGGACACCGGGGAG. It yields the protein CASSLDGGDTGE. The full-length CDR3 reads as CASSLDGGDTGELFF. The chain links TRBV5-1 to TRBJ2-2; a weak D match, TRBD2 (6 bases). The observed sequence ends 3 residues before the CDR3 terminus, with the missing tail filled in from the germline J gene. Trimming cost V 0 bases and J 3 bases, with 9 bases left between them. Germline loops: CDR1 SGHRS, CDR2 YFSETQ. The CDR3 length is 15 residues.

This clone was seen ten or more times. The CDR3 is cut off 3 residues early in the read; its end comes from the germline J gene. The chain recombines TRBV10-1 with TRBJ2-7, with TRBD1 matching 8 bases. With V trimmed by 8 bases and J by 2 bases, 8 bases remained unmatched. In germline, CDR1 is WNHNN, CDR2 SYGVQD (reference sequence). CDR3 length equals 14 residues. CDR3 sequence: CASAPGQVPYEQYF. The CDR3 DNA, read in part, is TGCGCCAGCGCCCCGGGACAGGTACCCTACGAG.

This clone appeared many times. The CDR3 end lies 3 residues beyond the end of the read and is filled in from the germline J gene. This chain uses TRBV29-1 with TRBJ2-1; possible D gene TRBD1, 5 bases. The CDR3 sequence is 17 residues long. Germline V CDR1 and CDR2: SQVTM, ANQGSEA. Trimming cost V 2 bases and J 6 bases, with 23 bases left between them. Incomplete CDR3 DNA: TGCAGCGTTGAACCCTTAGACAGTCGAAAATTGATCAATGAG. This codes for CSVEPLDSRKLINE. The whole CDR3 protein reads CSVEPLDSRKLINEQFF.

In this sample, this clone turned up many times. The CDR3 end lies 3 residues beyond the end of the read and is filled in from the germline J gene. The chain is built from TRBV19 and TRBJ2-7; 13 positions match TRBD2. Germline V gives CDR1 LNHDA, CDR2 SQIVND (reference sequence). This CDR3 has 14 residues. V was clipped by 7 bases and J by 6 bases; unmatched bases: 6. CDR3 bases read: TGTGCCAGTACCGGACTAGCGGGAGAATCCGAG. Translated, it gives CASTGLAGESE. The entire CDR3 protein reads CASTGLAGESEQYF.

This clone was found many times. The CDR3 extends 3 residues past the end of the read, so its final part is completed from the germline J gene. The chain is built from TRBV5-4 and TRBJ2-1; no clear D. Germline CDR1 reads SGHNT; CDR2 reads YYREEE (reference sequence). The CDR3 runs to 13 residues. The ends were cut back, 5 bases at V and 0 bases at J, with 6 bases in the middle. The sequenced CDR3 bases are TGTGCCAGCAGGGCGGACTCCTACAATGAG. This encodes CASRADSYNE. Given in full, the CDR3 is CASRADSYNEQFF.

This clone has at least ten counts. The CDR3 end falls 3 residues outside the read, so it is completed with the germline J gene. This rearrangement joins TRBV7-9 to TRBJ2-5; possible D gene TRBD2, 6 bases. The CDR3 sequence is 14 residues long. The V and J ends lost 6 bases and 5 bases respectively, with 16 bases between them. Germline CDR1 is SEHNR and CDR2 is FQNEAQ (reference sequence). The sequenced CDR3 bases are TGTGCCAGCAGGGGGACTCCATCCGGGGAGACC. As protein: CASRGTPSGET. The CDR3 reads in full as CASRGTPSGETQYF.

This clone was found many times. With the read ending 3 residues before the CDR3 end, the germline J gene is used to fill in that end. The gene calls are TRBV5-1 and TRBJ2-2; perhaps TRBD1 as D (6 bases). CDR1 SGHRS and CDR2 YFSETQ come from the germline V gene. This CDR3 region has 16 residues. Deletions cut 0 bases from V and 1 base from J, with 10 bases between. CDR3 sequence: CASSLGWDKNTGELFF. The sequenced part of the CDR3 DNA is TGCGCCAGCAGCTTGGGATGGGACAAGAACACCGGGGAG.

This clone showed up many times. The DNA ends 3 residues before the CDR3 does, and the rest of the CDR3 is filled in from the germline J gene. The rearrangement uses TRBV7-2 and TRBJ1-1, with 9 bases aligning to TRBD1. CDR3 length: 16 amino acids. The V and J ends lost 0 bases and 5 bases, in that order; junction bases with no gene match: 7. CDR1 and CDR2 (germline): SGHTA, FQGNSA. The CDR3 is CASSLATGGWRTEAFF. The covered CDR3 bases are TGTGCCAGCAGCTTAGCGACAGGGGGATGGAGAACTGAA.

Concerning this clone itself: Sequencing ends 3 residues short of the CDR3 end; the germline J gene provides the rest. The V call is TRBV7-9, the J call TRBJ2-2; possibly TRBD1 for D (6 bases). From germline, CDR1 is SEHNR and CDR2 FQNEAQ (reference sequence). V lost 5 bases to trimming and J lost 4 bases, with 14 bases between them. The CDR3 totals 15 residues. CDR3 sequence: CASSVQGPVTGELFF. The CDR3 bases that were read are TGTGCCAGCAGCGTGCAGGGGCCAGTCACCGGGGAG.

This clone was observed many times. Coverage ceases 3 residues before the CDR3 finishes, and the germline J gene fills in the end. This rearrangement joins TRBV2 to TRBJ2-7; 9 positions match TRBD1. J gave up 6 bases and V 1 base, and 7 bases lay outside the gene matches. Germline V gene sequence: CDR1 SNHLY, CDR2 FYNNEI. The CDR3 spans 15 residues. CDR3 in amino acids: CASSEVRTGVGEQYF. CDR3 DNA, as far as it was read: TGTGCCAGCAGTGAAGTGAGGACAGGGGTGGGCGAG.

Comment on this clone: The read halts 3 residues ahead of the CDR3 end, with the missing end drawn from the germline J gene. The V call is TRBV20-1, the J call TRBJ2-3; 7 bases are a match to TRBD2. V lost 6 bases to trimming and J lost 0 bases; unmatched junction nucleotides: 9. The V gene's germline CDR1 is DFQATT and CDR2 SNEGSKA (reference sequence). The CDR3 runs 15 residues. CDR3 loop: CSARLAARSTDTQYF. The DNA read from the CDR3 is TGCAGTGCACGGCTAGCGGCCCGGAGCACAGATACG.

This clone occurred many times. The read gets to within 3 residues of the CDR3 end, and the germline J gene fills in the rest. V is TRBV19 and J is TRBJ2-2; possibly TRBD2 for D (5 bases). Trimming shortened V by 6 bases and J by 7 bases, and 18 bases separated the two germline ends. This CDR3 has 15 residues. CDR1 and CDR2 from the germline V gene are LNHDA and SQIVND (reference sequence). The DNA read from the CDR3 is TGTGCCAGTAGCATTACAACCACGGCGGGCGGGGAG. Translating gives CASSITTTAGGE. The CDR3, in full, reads CASSITTTAGGELFF. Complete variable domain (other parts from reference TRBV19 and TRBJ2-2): DGGITQSPKYLFRKEGQNVTLSCEQNLNHDAMYWYRQDPGQGLRLIYYSQIVNDFQKGDIAEGYSVSREKKESFPLTVTSAQKNPTAFYLCASSITTTAGGELFFGEGSRLTVL.

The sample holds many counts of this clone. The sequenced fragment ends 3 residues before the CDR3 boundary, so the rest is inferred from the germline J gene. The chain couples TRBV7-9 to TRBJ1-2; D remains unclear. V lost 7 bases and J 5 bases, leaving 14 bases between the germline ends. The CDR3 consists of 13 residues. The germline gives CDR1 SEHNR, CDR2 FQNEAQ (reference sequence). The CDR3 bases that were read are TGTGCCAGCACCAATTTGACTGAGTATGGC. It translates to CASTNLTEYG. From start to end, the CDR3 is CASTNLTEYGYTF. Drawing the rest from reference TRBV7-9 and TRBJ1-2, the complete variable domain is DTGVSQNPRHKITKRGQNVTFRCDPISEHNRLYWYRQTLGQGPEFLTYFQNEAQLEKSRLLSDRFSAERPKGSFSTLEIQRTEQGDSAMYLCASTNLTEYGYTFGSGTRLTVV.

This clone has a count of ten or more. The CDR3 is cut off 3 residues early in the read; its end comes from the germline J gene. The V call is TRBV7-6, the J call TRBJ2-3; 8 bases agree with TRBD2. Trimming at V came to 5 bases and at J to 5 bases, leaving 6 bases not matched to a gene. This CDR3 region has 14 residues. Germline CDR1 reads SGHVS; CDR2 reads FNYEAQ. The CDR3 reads CASSPSGRKDTQYF. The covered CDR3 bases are TGTGCCAGCAGCCCAAGCGGGAGAAAAGATACG.

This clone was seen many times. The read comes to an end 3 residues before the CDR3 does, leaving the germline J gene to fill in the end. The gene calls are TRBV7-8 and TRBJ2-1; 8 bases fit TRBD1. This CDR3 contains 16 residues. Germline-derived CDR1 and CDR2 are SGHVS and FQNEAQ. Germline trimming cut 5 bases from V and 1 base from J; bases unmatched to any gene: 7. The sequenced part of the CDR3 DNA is TGTGCCAGCAGCCCGGACAGGGACAGATCCTACAATGAG. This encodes CASSPDRDRSYNE. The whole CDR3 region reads CASSPDRDRSYNEQFF.

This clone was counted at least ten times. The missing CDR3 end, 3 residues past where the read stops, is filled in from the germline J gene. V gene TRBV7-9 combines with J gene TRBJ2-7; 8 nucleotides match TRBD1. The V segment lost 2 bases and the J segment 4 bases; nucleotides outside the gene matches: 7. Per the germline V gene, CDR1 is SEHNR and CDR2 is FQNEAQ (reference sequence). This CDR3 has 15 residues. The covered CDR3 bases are TGTGCCAGCAGCTTAAGACCAGGGGGCTCGTACGAG. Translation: CASSLRPGGSYE. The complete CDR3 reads CASSLRPGGSYEQYF.

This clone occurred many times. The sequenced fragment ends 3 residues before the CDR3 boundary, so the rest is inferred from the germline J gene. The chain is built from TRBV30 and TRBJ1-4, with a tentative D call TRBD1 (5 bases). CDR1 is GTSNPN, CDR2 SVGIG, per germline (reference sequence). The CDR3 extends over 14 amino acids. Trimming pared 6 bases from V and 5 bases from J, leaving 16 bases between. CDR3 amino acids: CACNRISVNEKLFF. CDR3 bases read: TGTGCCTGCAACAGGATTAGTGTAAATGAAAAA.